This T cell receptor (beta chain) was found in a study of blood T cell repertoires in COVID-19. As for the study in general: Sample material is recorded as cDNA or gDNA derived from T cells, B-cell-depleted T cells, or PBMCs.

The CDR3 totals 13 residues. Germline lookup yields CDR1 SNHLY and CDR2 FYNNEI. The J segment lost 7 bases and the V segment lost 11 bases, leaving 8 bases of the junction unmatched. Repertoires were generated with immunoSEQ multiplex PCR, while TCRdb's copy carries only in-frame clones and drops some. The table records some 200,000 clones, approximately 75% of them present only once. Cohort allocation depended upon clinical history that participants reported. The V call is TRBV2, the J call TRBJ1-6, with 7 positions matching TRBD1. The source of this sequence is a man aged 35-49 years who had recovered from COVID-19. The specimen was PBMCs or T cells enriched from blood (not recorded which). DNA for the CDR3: TGTGCCGGAGCCCGGGACAGCAATTCACCCCTCCACTTT. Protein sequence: CAGARDSNSPLHF. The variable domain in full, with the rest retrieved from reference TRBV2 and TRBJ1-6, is EPEVTQTPSHQVTQMGQEVILRCVPISNHLYFYWYRQILGQKVEFLVSFYNNEISEKSEIFDDQFSVERPDGSNFTLKIRSTKLEDSAMYFCAGARDSNSPLHFGNGTRLTVT.